Shown below are 10 T cell receptor beta chains from a single sample sequenced in a study of shared clonotypes between healthy human individuals. Assay: immunoSEQ multiplex PCR; the TCRdb copy retains only in-frame clones and omits some. The profile shows some 1.4 million clones, 96% of them singletons. Material for sequencing was naive CD4+ T cells sorted from blood. Regarding subset: CD45RA+ positively selected. The receptors shown here come from a man aged 25 to 40 in good health.

This chain joins TRBV5-1 and TRBJ1-4; TRBD1 aligns across 7 bases. Trimming cost V 4 bases and J 7 bases; bases outside gene matches: 7. The germline gives CDR1 SGHRS, CDR2 YFSETQ. This CDR3 is 14 amino acids long. The CDR3: CASSGGQIREKLFF. The CDR3 nucleotides are TGCGCCAGCAGCGGGGGACAGATCCGTGAAAAACTGTTTTTT.

Details on this clone: Distinct nucleotide sequences in the sample also encode this CDR3. This rearrangement joins TRBV5-5 to TRBJ2-3; no clear D gene. The CDR3 sequence is 15 residues long. V dropped 0 bases and J dropped 0 bases, with 8 bases sitting between them. Germline CDR1 and CDR2: SGHKS and YYEKEE (reference sequence). CDR3 amino acids: CASSLGSTSTDTQYF. DNA for the CDR3: TGTGCCAGCAGCTTGGGGTCCACTAGCACAGATACGCAGTATTTT.

The sample holds one count of this clone. The CDR3, as DNA: TGTGCCAGCAGTACAGGGGTGCGCTATGGCTACACCTTC. It yields the protein CASSTGVRYGYTF. The gene calls are TRBV28 and TRBJ1-2; TRBD1 aligns across 7 bases. Per germline, CDR1 MDHEN and CDR2 SYDVKM. V trimming: 5 bases; J trimming: 4 bases; junction bases outside the gene matches: 4. The CDR3 has 13 amino acids.

This chain uses TRBV5-4 with TRBJ2-7, with 10 bases lining up with TRBD2. Germline V CDR1 and CDR2: SGHNT, YYREEE (reference sequence). V was clipped by 3 bases and J by 2 bases; unmatched bases: 5. The CDR3 runs to 15 residues. The CDR3 DNA sequence: TGTGCCAGCAGCTCCGGGACTAGCGTTACCTACGAGCAGTACTTC. Translating gives CASSSGTSVTYEQYF.

DNA of the CDR3: TGCGCCAGCAGTGTTACGGGACAGGGAGTTACCGGGGAGCTGTTTTTT. This codes for CASSVTGQGVTGELFF. The chain has TRBV10-1 and TRBJ2-2; 9 bases fit TRBD1. Germline V gives CDR1 WNHNN, CDR2 SYGVQD (reference sequence). Germline trimming cut 4 bases from V and 5 bases from J; bases unmatched to any gene: 8. The CDR3 sequence is 16 residues long.

V usage is TRBV9 and J usage is TRBJ2-3; the match to TRBD2 covers 8 bases. In germline, CDR1 is SGDLS, CDR2 YYNGEE. Unmatched junction bases numbered 11, after V lost 3 bases and J lost 2 bases. CDR3 size: 17 residues. The CDR3 DNA follows: TGTGCCAGCAGCGAGACAGCGGGAGCTTGGGCCACAGATACGCAGTATTTT. This gives the protein CASSETAGAWATDTQYF. The complete variable domain, with remaining parts taken from reference TRBV9 and TRBJ2-3, reads DSGVTQTPKHLITATGQRVTLRCSPRSGDLSVYWYQQSLDQGLQFLIQYYNGEERAKGNILERFSAQQFPDLHSELNLSSLELGDSALYFCASSETAGAWATDTQYFGPGTRLTVL.

The table lists this clone with a count of one. This chain connects TRBV9 to TRBJ2-1, with D hard to call. Trimming left V 0 bases short and J 8 bases short, with 21 bases between. Per the germline V gene, CDR1 is SGDLS and CDR2 is YYNGEE. The CDR3 runs to 17 residues. The CDR3 bases are TGTGCCAGCAGCGTAGACGGTAGGGTCATCCCCCCAGATGAGCAGTTCTTC. This codes for CASSVDGRVIPPDEQFF.

This sequence joins TRBV28 and TRBJ2-7, with 13 bases matching TRBD2. Germline CDR1 is MDHEN and CDR2 is SYDVKM. V trimming: 6 bases; J trimming: 6 bases; junction bases outside the gene matches: 8. The CDR3 sequence is 15 residues long. In nucleotides, the CDR3 is TGTGCCAGCAGCCCACCGGGACTAGCGGGATCCGAGCAGTACTTC. The encoded protein is CASSPPGLAGSEQYF. Complete variable domain (other parts from reference TRBV28 and TRBJ2-7): DVKVTQSSRYLVKRTGEKVFLECVQDMDHENMFWYRQDPGLGLRLIYFSYDVKMKEKGDIPEGYSVSREKKERFSLILESASTNQTSMYLCASSPPGLAGSEQYFGPGTRLTVT.

This chain joins TRBV6-5 and TRBJ2-1, with 10 nucleotides matching TRBD1. The trim removed 0 bases at V and 8 bases at J, leaving 4 bases unmatched. The CDR3 has 15 residues. The germline gives CDR1 MNHEY, CDR2 SVGAGI. CDR3 loop: CASSYSGTGDYEQFF. Here the CDR3 DNA reads TGTGCCAGCAGTTACTCTGGGACAGGGGATTATGAGCAGTTCTTC.

The CDR3 loop is CASSLRGQATGELFF. The CDR3 coding sequence is TGCGCCAGCAGCTTAAGGGGACAGGCCACCGGGGAGCTGTTTTTT. V usage is TRBV5-1 and J usage is TRBJ2-2; TRBD1 matches at 8 bases. Germline V lookup: CDR1 SGHRS, CDR2 YFSETQ. The CDR3 consists of 15 residues. V gave up 2 bases and J gave up 4 bases; unmatched junction bases: 4.